The 17 T cell receptor beta chains below come from one sample, sequenced in a study of blood T cell repertoires in COVID-19. Profiling relied on immunoSEQ multiplex PCR, and the TCRdb table lists in-frame clones only, not all of them. The data contain tens of thousands of clones, roughly 88% of them singletons. Material: peripheral blood. Every receptor here comes from a human donor in a cohort sampled during active COVID-19.

This sequence joins TRBV7-8 and TRBJ2-5; TRBD1 matches 11 bases. J lost 5 bases, V lost 5 bases, and 7 bases had no gene match. The germline gives CDR1 SGHVS, CDR2 FQNEAQ. The CDR3 runs 15 residues. This chain's CDR3 is CASSKGTGGAETQYF. The CDR3 coding sequence is TGTGCCAGCAGCAAAGGGACAGGGGGAGCTGAGACCCAGTACTTC.

This clone was recorded once. V usage is TRBV28 and J usage is TRBJ1-2, with 8 positions matching TRBD1. The junction had 5 bases not matched to a gene; V was cut back by 5 bases and J by 3 bases. Germline CDR1 is MDHEN and CDR2 is SYDVKM. The CDR3 runs 14 residues. The CDR3 here is CASSRTGPHYGYTF. The CDR3 DNA reads as TGTGCCAGCAGTCGGACAGGGCCCCACTATGGCTACACCTTC.

This chain joins TRBV19 and TRBJ2-3; D possibly corresponds to TRBD2 (6 bases). Trimming cost V 6 bases and J 2 bases, with 18 bases left between them. Germline loops: CDR1 LNHDA, CDR2 SQIVND (reference sequence). CDR3 size: 16 residues. The CDR3 region has the DNA TGTGCCAGTAGAGAGCGCGGGAACCTCCCCACAGATACGCAGTATTTT. Its protein is CASRERGNLPTDTQYF.

The genes are TRBV11-2 and TRBJ1-3, with TRBD1 matching over 8 bases. Germline CDR1 SGHAT, CDR2 FQNNGV. CDR3 size: 17 residues. The J segment lost 4 bases and the V segment lost 4 bases, leaving 12 bases of the junction unmatched. The CDR3 DNA sequence: TGTGCCAGCAGCTCCCTCAGGTCAGGACAGGGAGGAAACACCATATATTTT. It specifies CASSSLRSGQGGNTIYF.

J is TRBJ2-7 and V is TRBV15; D gene unclear. Germline V gives CDR1 LNHNV, CDR2 YYDKDF (reference sequence). V gave up 2 bases and J gave up 2 bases, with 10 bases separating them. The CDR3 length is 14 residues. CDR3 amino acids: CATSRSAKAYEQYF. In DNA form, the CDR3 reads TGTGCCACCAGCAGAAGCGCGAAGGCCTACGAGCAGTACTTC.

The genes are TRBV11-2 and TRBJ2-7; D might be TRBD1 (6 bases). V shed 5 bases and J shed 2 bases, with 16 bases lying between them. This CDR3 has 15 amino acids. Germline loops: CDR1 SGHAT, CDR2 FQNNGV. The CDR3, as DNA: TGTGCCAGCAGCCCACTGGGGGCAGGGGCCTACGAGCAGTACTTC. It codes for CASSPLGAGAYEQYF.

The J gene is TRBJ2-7, the V gene TRBV2, with D possibly TRBD1 on 6 matching bases. Trimming stripped 7 bases from V and 6 bases from J, with 13 bases between. Looked up from germline, CDR1 is SNHLY and CDR2 is FYNNEI. The length of the CDR3 is 12 residues. CDR3 DNA: TGTGCCAGCAAATTCACAGGGACCGAGCAGTACTTC. Translating gives CASKFTGTEQYF.

The chain is built from TRBV5-1 and TRBJ1-4; maybe TRBD1 (5 bases). Trimming shortened V by 0 bases and J by 3 bases, and 12 bases separated the two germline ends. The CDR3 length is 16 residues. Looked up from germline, CDR1 is SGHRS and CDR2 is YFSETQ. CDR3 region: CASSLDTGGANEKLFF. CDR3 sequence (DNA): TGCGCCAGCAGCTTGGACACGGGGGGTGCTAATGAAAAACTGTTTTTT.

J is TRBJ2-7 and V is TRBV19; 9 bases are shared with TRBD1. V shed 3 bases, J shed 5 bases, and the junction held 14 bases outside the gene matches. Germline loops: CDR1 LNHDA, CDR2 SQIVND (reference sequence). The CDR3 covers 17 residues. The CDR3 sequence: CASSIEFTGTGRNEQYF. In nucleotides, the CDR3 is TGTGCCAGTAGTATTGAATTCACCGGGACAGGGCGCAACGAGCAGTACTTC.

This rearrangement joins TRBV3-1 (or the pseudogene TRBV3-2) to TRBJ2-1; D possibly corresponds to TRBD2 (5 bases). This CDR3 spans 15 amino acids. V gave up 1 base and J gave up 5 bases, with 12 bases separating them. CDR1 and CDR2 (germline): LGHDT, YNNKEL (reference sequence). CDR3 loop: CASSQVWTGNNEQFF. The CDR3, as DNA: TGTGCCAGCAGCCAAGTGTGGACTGGAAACAATGAGCAGTTCTTC.

The V and J genes are TRBV27 and TRBJ2-3, with D perhaps matching TRBD2 (5 bases). The germline V gene encodes CDR1 MNHEY and CDR2 SMNVEV (reference sequence). The CDR3 sequence is 15 residues long. V shed 6 bases and J shed 2 bases, with 15 bases lying between them. The CDR3 spells CASSPGLKPTDTQYF. DNA of the CDR3: TGTGCCAGCAGCCCCGGACTTAAACCCACAGATACGCAGTATTTT.

This clone is a singleton in its sample. V and J are TRBV30 and TRBJ1-1; no definite D call. Germline V gene data show CDR1 as GTSNPN and CDR2 as SVGIG (reference sequence). Trimming took 4 bases from V and 5 from J, leaving 11 bases between them. The CDR3 covers 12 residues. CDR3 nucleotides: TGTGCCTGGACCGAGGGCGGGACTGAAGCTTTCTTT. Translating gives CAWTEGGTEAFF.

The rearrangement joins TRBV28 to TRBJ2-7, with TRBD1 as a possible D gene (6 bases). Germline V lookup: CDR1 MDHEN, CDR2 SYDVKM. The V end lost 5 bases, the J end lost 6 bases, and 17 bases lay between the germline ends. This CDR3 has 14 amino acids. CDR3: CASSQDRLHLEQYF. For the CDR3, the DNA is TGTGCCAGCAGTCAAGACAGGCTTCATCTCGAGCAGTACTTC.

The chain couples TRBV20-1 to TRBJ1-4; D remains ambiguous. V was clipped by 6 bases and J by 0 bases, with 2 bases between them. There are 11 residues in the CDR3. In germline, CDR1 is DFQATT, CDR2 SNEGSKA (reference sequence). This chain's CDR3 is CSAATNEKLFF. The CDR3 DNA reads TGCAGTGCCGCAACTAATGAAAAACTGTTTTTT.

The gene calls are TRBV18 and TRBJ1-1, with a tentative D call TRBD1 (5 bases). This CDR3 has 13 residues. V lost 2 bases, J lost 1 base, and 5 bases lay in between. Germline-derived CDR1 and CDR2 are KGHSH and LQKENI. DNA of the CDR3: TGTGCCAGCTCACCAGGACAGAACACTGAAGCTTTCTTT. This translates into CASSPGQNTEAFF.

There are a few counts of this clone. J is TRBJ2-1 and V is TRBV19; possible D gene TRBD2, 7 bases. Germline CDR1 and CDR2: LNHDA and SQIVND (reference sequence). CDR3 length equals 15 residues. The V gene lost 4 bases and the J gene lost 8 bases, with 18 bases spanning the gap. The CDR3 region is CASSNKGGGLYEQFF. CDR3 DNA: TGTGCCAGTAGTAATAAGGGCGGGGGCCTCTATGAGCAGTTCTTC.

The V and J genes are TRBV5-1 and TRBJ2-5; the match to TRBD1 covers 7 bases. CDR3 length equals 14 residues. Germline V gene data show CDR1 as SGHRS and CDR2 as YFSETQ. V gave up 5 bases and J gave up 2 bases; unmatched junction bases: 6. The CDR3: CASSRTGTQETQYF. The CDR3, as DNA: TGCGCCAGCAGTCGGACAGGAACACAAGAGACCCAGTACTTC.